These 24 T cell receptor beta chains originate from one sample sequenced in a study of blood T cell repertoires in COVID-19. Method: immunoSEQ multiplex PCR; TCRdb's copy keeps in-frame clones and lacks some. Found here are 200,000 to 300,000 clones, more than 70% of them singletons; the top ten hold 2.5%. Input material: PBMCs or T cells enriched from blood (not recorded which). The receptors originated from a woman aged 40-49 years with acute COVID-19.

The count of this clone is one. This chain uses TRBV11-2 with TRBJ1-4, with D possibly matching TRBD1 (6 bases). The CDR3 has 15 amino acids. From germline, CDR1 is SGHAT and CDR2 FQNNGV. Trimming shortened V by 2 bases and J by 6 bases, and 13 bases separated the two germline ends. DNA for the CDR3: TGTGCCAGCAGCTTAACAGGGTTCTCAGATGAAAAACTGTTTTTT. It encodes CASSLTGFSDEKLFF.

The V gene is TRBV7-9, the J gene TRBJ1-4; TRBD1 agrees at 8 bases. This CDR3 is built from 15 residues. J gave up 5 bases and V 2 bases, and 4 bases lay outside the gene matches. CDR1 is SEHNR and CDR2 is FQNEAQ in the germline V gene (reference sequence). CDR3: CASSLTAGGNEKLFF. DNA of the CDR3: TGTGCCAGCAGCTTAACGGCAGGGGGCAATGAAAAACTGTTTTTT.

The genes are TRBV5-4 and TRBJ2-5, with 11 bases that match TRBD2. Germline assignment: CDR1 SGHNT and CDR2 YYREEE (reference sequence). The CDR3 has 17 residues. Unmatched junction bases numbered 16, after V lost 7 bases and J lost 5 bases. The CDR3 protein is CASFVATSGARWETQYF. The CDR3 DNA reads as TGTGCCAGCTTCGTCGCGACTAGCGGGGCCCGGTGGGAGACCCAGTACTTC.

DNA of the CDR3: TGTGCCAGCAGCCAAGAGGCCGGCGGGATTAAGCAGTTCTTC. It yields the protein CASSQEAGGIKQFF. V gene TRBV4-2 combines with J gene TRBJ2-1, with D possibly being TRBD2 (6 bases). V dropped 0 bases and J dropped 11 bases, with 14 bases sitting between them. Germline values: CDR1 LGHNA, CDR2 YNFKEQ. There are 14 residues in the CDR3.

Only a few counts were recorded for this clone. The chain uses TRBV28 and TRBJ2-3; possible D gene TRBD2, 6 bases. CDR1 and CDR2 (germline): MDHEN, SYDVKM. The CDR3 has 16 residues. With 3 bases removed from V and 1 base from J, the gap between germline ends came to 14 bases. The CDR3 spells CASSLVEPGGTDTQYF. In nucleotides, the CDR3 is TGTGCCAGCAGTTTGGTCGAGCCGGGAGGCACAGATACGCAGTATTTT. Full variable domain (missing parts from reference TRBV28 and TRBJ2-3): DVKVTQSSRYLVKRTGEKVFLECVQDMDHENMFWYRQDPGLGLRLIYFSYDVKMKEKGDIPEGYSVSREKKERFSLILESASTNQTSMYLCASSLVEPGGTDTQYFGPGTRLTVL.

This clone has more than one count but fewer than ten. The chain employs TRBV30 and TRBJ2-2; perhaps TRBD2 as D (6 bases). The V gene lost 4 bases and the J gene lost 9 bases, with 15 bases spanning the gap. The CDR3 spans 13 residues. Germline CDR1 reads GTSNPN; CDR2 reads SVGIG (reference sequence). The CDR3 sequence: CAWTPGLNRELFF. The CDR3 DNA is TGTGCCTGGACCCCGGGACTCAACAGGGAGCTGTTTTTT. Full variable domain (missing parts from reference TRBV30 and TRBJ2-2): SQTIHQWPATLVQPVGSPLSLECTVEGTSNPNLYWYRQAAGRGLQLLFYSVGIGQISSEVPQNLSASRPQDRQFILSSKKLLLSDSGFYLCAWTPGLNRELFFGEGSRLTVL.

This chain joins TRBV3-1 (or the pseudogene TRBV3-2) and TRBJ1-2; D is perhaps TRBD1 (5 bases). The V gene's germline CDR1 is LGHDT and CDR2 YNNKEL (reference sequence). The CDR3 consists of 16 residues. V was cut by 3 bases and J by 4 bases, with 18 bases left in between. CDR3 residues: CASSQGRQGDFYGYTF. The CDR3 nucleotides are TGTGCCAGCAGCCAGGGCAGACAAGGGGACTTCTATGGCTACACCTTC.

The rearrangement links TRBV29-1 to TRBJ1-2; possible D gene TRBD1, 6 bases. V lost 6 bases to trimming and J lost 2 bases, with 16 bases between them. The germline CDR1 and CDR2 sequences are SQVTM and ANQGSEA. CDR3 length: 14 residues. The CDR3 coding sequence is TGCAGCGTGGACTCAGGACAGCTCAACTATGGCTACACCTTC. Encoded protein: CSVDSGQLNYGYTF.

The V call is TRBV15, the J call TRBJ1-2, with D perhaps matching TRBD1 (6 bases). The CDR3 runs to 15 residues. The germline V gene has CDR1 LNHNV and CDR2 YYDKDF (reference sequence). The V end was cut by 4 bases, the J end by 2 bases, with 14 bases between. In nucleotides, the CDR3 is TGTGCCACCAGCAACCCGGGACAAGCGAACTATGGCTACACCTTC. It translates to CATSNPGQANYGYTF.

The chain joins TRBV19 to TRBJ1-2, with D hard to call. This CDR3 has 13 residues. Trimming removed 5 bases from V and 5 bases from J, with 12 bases in between. Germline V gene sequence: CDR1 LNHDA, CDR2 SQIVND (reference sequence). This chain's CDR3 is CASSFLAEYGYTF. CDR3 coding DNA: TGTGCCAGTAGTTTCTTGGCAGAATATGGCTACACCTTC. Using reference TRBV19 and TRBJ1-2 for the parts outside the CDR3, the full variable domain is DGGITQSPKYLFRKEGQNVTLSCEQNLNHDAMYWYRQDPGQGLRLIYYSQIVNDFQKGDIAEGYSVSREKKESFPLTVTSAQKNPTAFYLCASSFLAEYGYTFGSGTRLTVV.

CDR3 sequence (DNA): TGTGCCAGCAGCCCTCAAGGCGGCAGGGGGCGTGAGACCCAGTACTTC. Translated: CASSPQGGRGRETQYF. The chain uses TRBV5-5 and TRBJ2-5, with TRBD1 matching over 8 bases. Germline CDR1 and CDR2: SGHKS and YYEKEE (reference sequence). V shed 4 bases, J shed 5 bases, and the junction held 13 bases outside the gene matches. CDR3 length: 16 residues.

The chain joins TRBV11-2 to TRBJ2-1; 10 bases line up with TRBD1. V lost 4 bases to trimming and J lost 4 bases; unmatched junction nucleotides: 10. The CDR3 length is 17 residues. Germline CDR1 reads SGHAT; CDR2 reads FQNNGV. The CDR3 is CASSSQIVGQGYNEQFF. The CDR3 nucleotides read TGTGCCAGCAGCTCTCAGATAGTGGGACAGGGGTACAATGAGCAGTTCTTC. Full variable domain (outside the CDR3, taken from reference TRBV11-2 and TRBJ2-1): EAGVAQSPRYKIIEKRQSVAFWCNPISGHATLYWYQQILGQGPKLLIQFQNNGVVDDSQLPKDRFSAERLKGVDSTLKIQPAKLEDSAVYLCASSSQIVGQGYNEQFFGPGTRLTVL.

The chain is built from TRBV4-2 and TRBJ2-7; TRBD2 matches at 9 bases. Germline V lookup: CDR1 LGHNA, CDR2 YNFKEQ. V trimming: 9 bases; J trimming: 6 bases; junction bases outside the gene matches: 15. This CDR3 is 15 amino acids long. CDR3 bases: TGTGCCAGTTCCTCCCTAGCGGGGCATTCTCCCGAGCAGTACTTC. Residues: CASSSLAGHSPEQYF.

The chain uses TRBV7-2 and TRBJ1-3; D ambiguous. This CDR3 is built from 13 residues. Deletions cut 2 bases from V and 7 bases from J, with 9 bases between. Germline V gene data show CDR1 as SGHTA and CDR2 as FQGNSA. The CDR3, as DNA: TGTGCCAGCAGCTTACAGGATGGGAACACCATATATTTT. It encodes CASSLQDGNTIYF.

V usage is TRBV2 and J usage is TRBJ2-1; the match to TRBD2 covers 11 bases. The CDR3 covers 16 residues. The ends lost 5 bases at V and 1 base at J; junction bases unmatched: 4. The germline V gene encodes CDR1 SNHLY and CDR2 FYNNEI. CDR3 DNA sequence: TGTGCCAGCAGTAAGCTAGCGGGGGGATCCTACAATGAGCAGTTCTTC. Translated: CASSKLAGGSYNEQFF.

This clone showed up just a few times. V is TRBV6-2 or TRBV6-3 and J is TRBJ2-5; TRBD2 is a possible D gene (5 bases). CDR1 is MNHEY, CDR2 SVGEGT, per germline. The CDR3 consists of 15 residues. Trimming pared 6 bases from V and 0 bases from J, leaving 14 bases between. The CDR3 loop is CASSPGVGDQETQYF. CDR3 nucleotide sequence: TGTGCCAGCAGCCCCGGGGTGGGAGACCAAGAGACCCAGTACTTC.

The J gene is TRBJ2-1, the V gene TRBV3-1 (or the pseudogene TRBV3-2), with D possibly being TRBD1 (5 bases). CDR1 LGHDT and CDR2 YNNKEL come from the germline V gene (reference sequence). CDR3 size: 15 residues. Trimming removed 4 bases from V and 2 bases from J, with 12 bases in between. CDR3 nucleotide sequence: TGTGCCAGCAGCCCAACAGGACGAACCTACAATGAGCAGTTCTTC. It translates to CASSPTGRTYNEQFF.

The gene calls are TRBV5-1 and TRBJ2-2; D ambiguous. Germline assignment: CDR1 SGHRS and CDR2 YFSETQ. CDR3 length: 15 residues. Trimming pared 4 bases from V and 4 bases from J, leaving 14 bases between. As DNA, the CDR3 is TGCGCCAGCAGCCCTTCCGGGTTCGGCACCGGGGAGCTGTTTTTT. Its translation: CASSPSGFGTGELFF.

The chain uses TRBV11-2 and TRBJ2-7; D might be TRBD2 (5 bases). The CDR3 is 14 amino acids. V was clipped by 5 bases and J by 2 bases, with 13 bases between them. Germline loops: CDR1 SGHAT, CDR2 FQNNGV. CDR3 bases: TGTGCCAGCAGCCCTACGGGAAACACCTACGAGCAGTACGTC. Protein: CASSPTGNTYEQYV.

The rearrangement joins TRBV15 to TRBJ2-1; 10 bases line up with TRBD2. This CDR3 has 16 amino acids. Germline lookup yields CDR1 LNHNV and CDR2 YYDKDF (reference sequence). V dropped 2 bases and J dropped 6; count of bases not matched to a gene: 7. Here the CDR3 DNA reads TGTGCCACCAGCAGAACGAGCGGGAGGGAAATCAATGAGCAGTTCTTC. Encoded protein: CATSRTSGREINEQFF.

This chain links TRBV24-1 with TRBJ2-3; 9 bases align to TRBD1. After removal of 4 bases from V and 4 bases from J, the junction contained 8 bases not matched to a gene. The germline V gene encodes CDR1 KGHDR and CDR2 SFDVKD. This CDR3 spans 16 amino acids. CDR3 sequence (DNA): TGTGCCACCAGTGACCCCGGGACAGGGTTACCAGATACGCAGTATTTT. It specifies CATSDPGTGLPDTQYF.

In its sample, this clone was seen a few times. The chain employs TRBV6-4 and TRBJ2-3; 10 bases are shared with TRBD1. CDR1 is MRHNA and CDR2 is SNTAGT in the germline V gene. This CDR3 is 15 amino acids long. V dropped 4 bases and J dropped 4; count of bases not matched to a gene: 5. This CDR3 is CASSAEGTGADTQYF. CDR3 coding DNA: TGTGCCAGCAGTGCCGAGGGGACAGGGGCAGATACGCAGTATTTT.

The chain has TRBV7-2 and TRBJ2-1, with TRBD1 identical over 8 bases. The V segment lost 3 bases and the J segment 3 bases; nucleotides outside the gene matches: 1. Looked up from germline, CDR1 is SGHTA and CDR2 is FQGNSA. CDR3 length equals 14 residues. The CDR3 loop is CASSLGQVYNEQFF. CDR3 sequence (DNA): TGTGCCAGCAGCTTGGGACAGGTCTACAATGAGCAGTTCTTC.

The chain carries TRBV15 and TRBJ2-1, with D possibly matching TRBD2 (7 bases). This CDR3 comprises 15 residues. V shed 0 bases and J shed 10 bases, with 16 bases lying between them. Germline V gene data show CDR1 as LNHNV and CDR2 as YYDKDF (reference sequence). The CDR3 nucleotides read TGTGCCACCAGCAGAGATGGGGGGGCCAGCCCCGAGCAGTTCTTC. This codes for CATSRDGGASPEQFF.